This T cell receptor (beta chain) comes out of a study of T cell responses to AZD1222 COVID-19 vaccine (dated by TCRdb to about 2021). Regarding the study in general: TCR sequencing was performed for 233 trial participants, of whom approximately 200 were given two doses of AZD1222 and roughly 25 were given two doses of MenACWY control vaccine. Trial participants were enrolled into age subgroups of 18-55, 56-69 and 70-plus years, which contained around 140, 26 and 57 TCR-sequenced participants, respectively.

Beyond this particular receptor, the publication reports: Participants were mostly white British and included more females than males, and it was suggested by the authors that clonal diversity may have been underestimated. Conclusions about previously exposed vaccinees are limited, since just a handful of AZD1222 recipients were seropositive for SARS-CoV-2 at baseline. Because no day 14 peak-response samples were available, the repertoires could be characterized only after the peak T cell response. In the small 56-69-year group, the increase in depth fell short of significance, most likely because of low power. The vaccine-associated CD4 TCRs covered the entire spike protein, and the dominant responses fell in regions 160-218 and 743-854. Spike-specific TCR breadth and depth rose significantly after two AZD1222 doses compared with day 0 and with MenACWY recipients. Reportedly, almost half of the unique spike-specific TCRs recognized epitopes lying outside the regions that are mutated in the B.1.351 and B.1.1.7 variants.

Remarks on this clone: Its antigen remains undetermined. Base qualities are not provided; no much larger clone lies one nucleotide away.

CDR1 LGHDT and CDR2 YNNKEL are derived from the germline V gene (reference sequence). Deletion took 3 bases off V and 5 bases off J, with a span of 20 bases between the germline ends. CDR3 length: 17 amino acids, cysteine to phenylalanine. CDR3 DNA only is kept here, 51 bases in frame from base 1. The time point label for this specimen denotes: baseline before first vaccination. The treatment or condition label of this sample denotes: meningococcal conjugate vaccine given as trial control. Samples from vaccinated people were obtained from the UK trials COV001 and COV002, which included a single-blind randomized controlled phase 2/3 trial of AZD1222 (ChAdOx1 nCoV-19) in healthy adults. For TCRbeta chain sequencing, PBMC samples were collected from trial participants at day 0 and at day 28 after the second dose. The CDR3 regions of human TCRbeta chains were subjected to immunosequencing. The study's processing was this. Repertoire TCRs were checked for matches against a reference library of SARS-CoV-2-specific TCRs that had been generated using the MIRA antigen-specificity platform. Breadth meant the fraction of unique TCRs that were SARS-CoV-2-associated, whereas depth meant the fraction of total T cells that were SARS-CoV-2-associated. Using the MIRA data, every spike-specific TCR was mapped to the spike region that the TCR reacted to and assigned to either a CD4 or a CD8 class. Log10-transformed breadth and depth values were compared by one-way ANOVA with Sidak's multiple comparisons tests. TCRdb provides this immuneACCESS table in a form limited to in-frame rearrangements. Some clones are lacking; in checked studies, under half of them reflect an unresolved V gene, and why the rest are absent is not known. From that table come the V and J calls and clone size; the DNA was used to work out D and trimming. The sample table shows tens of thousands of clones, and 70% to 85% are seen once. Roughly 20% of the sample belongs to the ten largest clones.

The rearrangement joined TRBV3-1 (or the pseudogene TRBV3-2) to TRBJ1-5; TRBD1 is possibly the D segment (6 matching bases). The material was peripheral blood, obtained on day 0 of MenACWY control vaccination. This clonotype was obtained from an adult in good health. For the CDR3, the sequence is CASSHGRRGRRDQPQHF. The DNA sequence is TGTGCCAGCAGCCACGGCAGGCGGGGGCGCCGAGATCAGCCCCAGCATTTT.